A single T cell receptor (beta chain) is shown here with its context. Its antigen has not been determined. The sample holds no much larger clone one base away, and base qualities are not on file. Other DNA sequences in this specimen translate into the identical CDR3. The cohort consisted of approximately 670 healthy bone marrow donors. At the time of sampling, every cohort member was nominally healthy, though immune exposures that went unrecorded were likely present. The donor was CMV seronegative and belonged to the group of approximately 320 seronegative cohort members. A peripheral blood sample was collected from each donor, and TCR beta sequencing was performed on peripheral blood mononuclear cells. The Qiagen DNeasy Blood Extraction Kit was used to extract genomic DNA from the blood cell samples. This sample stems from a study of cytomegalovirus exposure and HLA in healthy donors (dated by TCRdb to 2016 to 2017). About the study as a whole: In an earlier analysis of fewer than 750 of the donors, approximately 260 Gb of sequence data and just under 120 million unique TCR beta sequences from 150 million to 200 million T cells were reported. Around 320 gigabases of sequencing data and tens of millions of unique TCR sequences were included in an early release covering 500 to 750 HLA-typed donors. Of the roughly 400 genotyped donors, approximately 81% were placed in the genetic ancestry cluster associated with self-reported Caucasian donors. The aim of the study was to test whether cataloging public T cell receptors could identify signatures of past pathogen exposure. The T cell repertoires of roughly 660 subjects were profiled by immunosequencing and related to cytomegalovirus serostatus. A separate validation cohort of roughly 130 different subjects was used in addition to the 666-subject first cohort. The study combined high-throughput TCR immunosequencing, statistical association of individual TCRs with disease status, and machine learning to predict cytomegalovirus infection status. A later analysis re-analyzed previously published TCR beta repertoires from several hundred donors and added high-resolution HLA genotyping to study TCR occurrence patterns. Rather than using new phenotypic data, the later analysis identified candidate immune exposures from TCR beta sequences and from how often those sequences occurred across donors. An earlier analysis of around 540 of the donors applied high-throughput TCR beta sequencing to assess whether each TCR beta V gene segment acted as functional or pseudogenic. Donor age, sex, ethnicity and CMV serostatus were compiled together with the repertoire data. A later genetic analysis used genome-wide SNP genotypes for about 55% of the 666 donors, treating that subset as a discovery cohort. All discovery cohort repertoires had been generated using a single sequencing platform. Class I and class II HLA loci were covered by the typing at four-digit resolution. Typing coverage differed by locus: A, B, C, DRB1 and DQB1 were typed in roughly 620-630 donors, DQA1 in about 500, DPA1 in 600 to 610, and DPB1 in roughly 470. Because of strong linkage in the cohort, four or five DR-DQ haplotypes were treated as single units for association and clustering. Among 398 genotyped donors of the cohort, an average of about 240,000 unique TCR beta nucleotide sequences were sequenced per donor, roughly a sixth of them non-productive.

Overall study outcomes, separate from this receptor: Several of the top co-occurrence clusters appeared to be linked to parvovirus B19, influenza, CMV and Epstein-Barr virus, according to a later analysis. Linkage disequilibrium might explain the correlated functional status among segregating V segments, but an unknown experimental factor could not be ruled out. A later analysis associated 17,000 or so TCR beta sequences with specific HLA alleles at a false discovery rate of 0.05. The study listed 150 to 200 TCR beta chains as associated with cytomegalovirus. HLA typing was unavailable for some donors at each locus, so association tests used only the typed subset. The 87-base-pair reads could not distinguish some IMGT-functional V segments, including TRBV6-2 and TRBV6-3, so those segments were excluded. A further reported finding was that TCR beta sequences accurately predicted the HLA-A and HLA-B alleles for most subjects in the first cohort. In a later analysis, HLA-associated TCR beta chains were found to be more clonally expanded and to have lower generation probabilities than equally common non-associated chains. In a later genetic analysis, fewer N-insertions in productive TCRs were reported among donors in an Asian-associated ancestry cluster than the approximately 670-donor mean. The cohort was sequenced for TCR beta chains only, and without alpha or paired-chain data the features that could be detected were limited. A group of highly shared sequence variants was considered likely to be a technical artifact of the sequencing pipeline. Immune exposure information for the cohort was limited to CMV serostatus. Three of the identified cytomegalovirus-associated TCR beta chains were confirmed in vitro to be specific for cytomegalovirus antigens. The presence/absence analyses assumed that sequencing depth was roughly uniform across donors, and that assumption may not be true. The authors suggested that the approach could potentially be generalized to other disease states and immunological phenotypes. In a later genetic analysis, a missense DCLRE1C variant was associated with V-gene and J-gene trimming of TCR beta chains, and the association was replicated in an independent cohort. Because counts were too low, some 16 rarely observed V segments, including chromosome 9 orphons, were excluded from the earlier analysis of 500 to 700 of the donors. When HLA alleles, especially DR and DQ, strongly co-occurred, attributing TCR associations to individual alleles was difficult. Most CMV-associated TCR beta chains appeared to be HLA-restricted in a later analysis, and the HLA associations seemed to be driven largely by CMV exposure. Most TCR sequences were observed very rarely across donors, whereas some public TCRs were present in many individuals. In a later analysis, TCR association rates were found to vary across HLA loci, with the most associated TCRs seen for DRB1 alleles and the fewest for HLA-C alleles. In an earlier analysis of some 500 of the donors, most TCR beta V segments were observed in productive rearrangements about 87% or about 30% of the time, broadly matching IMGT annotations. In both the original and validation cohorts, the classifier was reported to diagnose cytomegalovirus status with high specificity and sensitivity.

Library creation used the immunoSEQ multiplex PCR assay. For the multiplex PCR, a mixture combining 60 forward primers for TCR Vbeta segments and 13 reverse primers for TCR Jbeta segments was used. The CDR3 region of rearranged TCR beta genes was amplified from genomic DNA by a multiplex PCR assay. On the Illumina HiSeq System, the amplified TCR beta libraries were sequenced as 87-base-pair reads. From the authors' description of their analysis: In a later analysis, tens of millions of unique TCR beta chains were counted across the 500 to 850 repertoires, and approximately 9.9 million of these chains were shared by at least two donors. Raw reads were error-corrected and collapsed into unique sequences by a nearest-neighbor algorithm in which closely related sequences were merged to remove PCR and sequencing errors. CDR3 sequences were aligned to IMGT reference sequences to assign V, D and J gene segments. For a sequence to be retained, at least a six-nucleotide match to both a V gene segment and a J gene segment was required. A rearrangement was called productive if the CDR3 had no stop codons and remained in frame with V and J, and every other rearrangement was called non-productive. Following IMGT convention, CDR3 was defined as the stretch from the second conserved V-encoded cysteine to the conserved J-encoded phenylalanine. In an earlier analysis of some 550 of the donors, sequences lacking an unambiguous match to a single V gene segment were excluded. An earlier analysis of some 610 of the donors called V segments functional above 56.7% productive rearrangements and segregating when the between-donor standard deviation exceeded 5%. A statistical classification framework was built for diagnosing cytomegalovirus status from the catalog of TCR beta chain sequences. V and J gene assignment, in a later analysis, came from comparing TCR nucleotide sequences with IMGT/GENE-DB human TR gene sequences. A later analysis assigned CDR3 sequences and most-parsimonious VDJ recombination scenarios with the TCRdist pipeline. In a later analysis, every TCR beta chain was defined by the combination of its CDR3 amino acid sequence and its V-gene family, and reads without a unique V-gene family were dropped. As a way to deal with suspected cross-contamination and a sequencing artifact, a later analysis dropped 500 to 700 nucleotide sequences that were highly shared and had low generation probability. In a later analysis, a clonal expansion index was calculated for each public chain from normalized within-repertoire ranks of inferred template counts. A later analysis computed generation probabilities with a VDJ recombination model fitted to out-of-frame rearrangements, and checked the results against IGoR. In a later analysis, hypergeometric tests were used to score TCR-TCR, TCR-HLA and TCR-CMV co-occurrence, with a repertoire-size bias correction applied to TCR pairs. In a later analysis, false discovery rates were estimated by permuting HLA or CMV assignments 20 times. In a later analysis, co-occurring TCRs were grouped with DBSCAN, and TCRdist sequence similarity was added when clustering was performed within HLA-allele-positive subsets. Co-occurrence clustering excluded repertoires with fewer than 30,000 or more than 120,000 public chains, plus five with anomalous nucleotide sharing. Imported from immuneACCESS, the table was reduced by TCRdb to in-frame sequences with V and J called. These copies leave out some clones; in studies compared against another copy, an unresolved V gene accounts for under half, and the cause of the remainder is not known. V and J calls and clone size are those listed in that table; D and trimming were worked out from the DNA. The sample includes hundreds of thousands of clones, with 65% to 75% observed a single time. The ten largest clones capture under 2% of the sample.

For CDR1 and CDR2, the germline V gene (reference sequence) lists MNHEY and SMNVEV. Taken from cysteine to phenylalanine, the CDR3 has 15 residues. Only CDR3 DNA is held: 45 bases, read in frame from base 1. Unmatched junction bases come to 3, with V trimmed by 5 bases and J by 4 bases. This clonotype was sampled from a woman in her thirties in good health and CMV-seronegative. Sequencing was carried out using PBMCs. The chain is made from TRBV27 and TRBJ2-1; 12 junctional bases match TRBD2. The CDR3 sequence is CASSPGTSGYNEQFF. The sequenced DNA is TGTGCCAGCAGTCCTGGGACTAGCGGGTACAATGAGCAGTTCTTC.